This is a list of T cell receptor beta chains from one sample in a study of OX40 agonist ivuxolimab in advanced cancers. The table came from immunoSEQ multiplex PCR; TCRdb's copy has only in-frame clones and leaves some out. The sample has tens of thousands of clones; approximately 94% are singletons. The sequences come from CD4+ or CD8+ T cells sorted from blood, collected in a trial of the OX40 agonist ivuxolimab. The receptors shown here come from an adult with an advanced solid tumor such as melanoma, head and neck, liver or kidney cancer. Each CDR3 is given with its conserved first and last residue. The D gene is left open where the match is weak. Only part of the rows carry a size: once, few, many, or a class if the clone is expanded.

TRBV9,TRBJ1-2,-,TRBD1,TGTGCCAGCAGCGGGCAGGGGGCTTGGGGCTACACCTTC,CASSGQGAWGYTF
TRBV19,TRBJ1-2,-,-,TGTGCCAGTAGTGACTATGGCTACACCTTC,CASSDYGYTF
TRBV7-9,TRBJ1-6,-,-,TGTGCCAGCAGCTTACCCCTCGGATCACCCCTCCACTTT,CASSLPLGSPLHF
TRBV19,TRBJ2-3,-,-,TGTGCCAGTAGTATTTTAAACAGGGCCGCAGATACGCAGTATTTT,CASSILNRAADTQYF
TRBV15,TRBJ1-2,-,-,TGTGCCACCAGCAGAGATGGGACGGGCGGCGACTACACCTTC,CATSRDGTGGDYTF
TRBV7-9,TRBJ1-2,-,-,TGTGCCAGCAGCCCAGCGGGCCGGACAGTCTATGGCTACACCTTC,CASSPAGRTVYGYTF
TRBV7-9,TRBJ1-2,-,-,TGTGCCAGCAGCTTAGGACGTCAGCAGCATGGCTACACCTTC,CASSLGRQQHGYTF
TRBV9,TRBJ2-7,-,TRBD2,TGTGCCAGCAGCGTTGCTAGCGGGGGATCGGACGAGCAGTACTTC,CASSVASGGSDEQYF
TRBV5-8,TRBJ2-7,-,-,TGTGCCAGCAGCTTGGCCATTTACAGCCATAACGAGCAGTACTTC,CASSLAIYSHNEQYF
TRBV4-3,TRBJ2-2,-,-,TGCGCCAGCAGCCAAGGAGTCGGCAGAATCACCGGGGAGCTGTTTTTT,CASSQGVGRITGELFF
TRBV27,TRBJ2-1,once,-,TGTGCCAGCAGGGTGTGGGGCGGTCCATACAATGAGCAGTTCTTC,CASRVWGGPYNEQFF
TRBV4-2,TRBJ2-5,-,-,TGTGCCAGCAGCCAAGATTGGGGGGCCCAAGAGACCCAGTACTTC,CASSQDWGAQETQYF
TRBV27,TRBJ2-3,-,-,TGTGCCAGCAGTTTGGGTGATACGCAGTATTTT,CASSLGDTQYF
TRBV5-4,TRBJ2-7,-,TRBD2,TGTGCCAGCAGCTTGGCGGGTAGCGGGGCCTACGAGCAGTACTTC,CASSLAGSGAYEQYF
TRBV5-1,TRBJ2-5,-,-,TGCGCCAGCAGCATCTGGCCAGAAGAAGAGACCCAGTACTTC,CASSIWPEEETQYF
TRBV28,TRBJ1-4,-,TRBD1,TGTGCCAGCAGTTTTCTTCGACAGGGAAATGAAAAACTGTTTTTT,CASSFLRQGNEKLFF
TRBV19,TRBJ2-7,-,-,TGTGCCAGTAGCCACCTAGGGGACAATATCTACGAGCAGTACTTC,CASSHLGDNIYEQYF
TRBV30,TRBJ2-7,-,-,TGTGCCTGCACGGGATGGGGGCGCGGAGGGGTGGACGAGCAGTACTTC,CACTGWGRGGVDEQYF
TRBV28,TRBJ2-2,-,-,TGTGCCAGCAGCCCATTAGGAGCGGGGGAGCTGTTTTTT,CASSPLGAGELFF
TRBV4-2,TRBJ2-1,-,-,TGTGCCAGCAGCCAAGATACGGGTAGCGGAACCTACAATGAGCAGTTCTTC,CASSQDTGSGTYNEQFF
TRBV5-4,TRBJ2-1,-,-,TGTGCCAGCAGCTTGGAGCAGGGCAATGAGCAGTTCTTC,CASSLEQGNEQFF
TRBV6-6,TRBJ1-3,once,-,TGTGCCAGCAGTTACGGGTTGGGGGATCCGAGAAACACCATATATTTT,CASSYGLGDPRNTIYF
TRBV5-4,TRBJ1-3,-,-,TGTGCCAGCAGGTACGGTCCTTTGCCAGCAGGAAACACCATATATTTT,CASRYGPLPAGNTIYF
TRBV5-1,TRBJ2-7,-,TRBD1,TGCGCCAGCAGCTCCCCCGGGACAGGGGGCGGGTACGCCTACGAGCAGTACTTC,CASSSPGTGGGYAYEQYF
TRBV7-3,TRBJ2-2,-,-,TGTGCCAGCAGCCAAACCTTAAACACCGGGGAGCTGTTTTTT,CASSQTLNTGELFF
TRBV4-1,TRBJ1-6,-,-,TGCGCCAGCAGCCAAGTTGGGCAGGGCGATAATTCACCCCTCCACTTT,CASSQVGQGDNSPLHF
TRBV6-1,TRBJ2-3,-,TRBD2,TGTGCCAGCAGTGAAAAACTAGCGGGACTAGCACCAACAGATACGCAGTATTTT,CASSEKLAGLAPTDTQYF
TRBV7-9,TRBJ2-1,-,-,TGTGCCAGCAGCCCCGCGGGGACAGACTACAATGAGCAGTTCTTC,CASSPAGTDYNEQFF
TRBV28,TRBJ1-5,-,-,TGTGCCAGCAGCCCCCCTCAAGACAATCAGCCCCAGCATTTT,CASSPPQDNQPQHF
TRBV27,TRBJ1-1,-,-,TGTGCCAGCAGTTTAATCGGGGAATACACTGAAGCTTTCTTT,CASSLIGEYTEAFF
TRBV25-1,TRBJ2-7,-,-,TGTGCCAGCAGTGAATTAACTTACGAGCAGTACTTC,CASSELTYEQYF
TRBV27,TRBJ1-2,-,-,TGTGCCAGCAGTTTAACAGGCAACTATGGCTACACCTTC,CASSLTGNYGYTF
TRBV30,TRBJ1-5,few,-,TGTGCCTGGAACCAGGGAAGCAATCAGCCCCAGCATTTT,CAWNQGSNQPQHF
TRBV19,TRBJ2-7,-,-,TGTGCCAGTAGCCCAGGGGCCTACGAGCAGTACTTC,CASSPGAYEQYF
TRBV13,TRBJ2-7,-,-,TGTGCCAGCAGCTTAGGCCTAAGAGGGTTCTACGAGCAGTACTTC,CASSLGLRGFYEQYF
TRBV5-4,TRBJ1-5,-,-,TGTGCCAGCAGCTACGATAGCAATCAGCCCCAGCATTTT,CASSYDSNQPQHF
TRBV2,TRBJ2-7,-,-,TGTGCCAGCAGTGAACGGGACACTAGCTACGAGCAGTACTTC,CASSERDTSYEQYF
TRBV2,TRBJ1-2,-,-,TGTGCCCGCCAAATCAGCGCGGGCTATGGCTACACCTTC,CARQISAGYGYTF
TRBV14,TRBJ2-7,-,-,TGTGCCAGCAGCCATCGGGGAGCGCTCGAGCAGTACTTC,CASSHRGALEQYF
TRBV9,TRBJ2-6,-,-,TGTGCCAGCAGCGTAGCATGGGGGGACGCTGGGGCCAACGTCCTGACTTTC,CASSVAWGDAGANVLTF
TRBV7-3,TRBJ2-3,once,TRBD1,TGTGCCAGCAGCTATCTGGGACAGGGAAGAGATACGCAGTATTTT,CASSYLGQGRDTQYF
TRBV4-3,TRBJ2-7,-,TRBD2,TGCGCCAGCAGCCAATTCCGGGGGGTCGGAACCTCCTACGAGCAGTACTTC,CASSQFRGVGTSYEQYF
TRBV27,TRBJ2-7,-,-,TGTGCCAGCAGTTTAGGAGGGGTCTACGAGCAGTACTTC,CASSLGGVYEQYF
TRBV6-5,TRBJ2-3,-,TRBD1,TGTGCCAGCAGTTCCGGACAGGGCGGGACAACAGATACGCAGTATTTT,CASSSGQGGTTDTQYF
TRBV7-8,TRBJ1-1,-,-,TGTGCCAGCAGCTTAGTGGGTGAGGGGAACACTGAAGCTTTCTTT,CASSLVGEGNTEAFF
TRBV2,TRBJ2-1,-,-,TGTGCCAGCAGTGAGAGTATACGGTCCCCCTACAATGAGCAGTTCTTC,CASSESIRSPYNEQFF